A selection of T cell receptor beta chains follows, all from one sample in a study of graft-versus-host responses after intestinal transplantation. What these receptors recognize is not known. Generated by immunoSEQ multiplex PCR, the TCRdb table keeps only in-frame clones and is missing some. This sample has around 120,000 clones, with approximately 90% found just once. Sequenced material: unstimulated CD4+ T cells sorted from spleen or lymph node cells, taken before intestinal transplant. The receptors derive from a human donor who received an intestinal transplant. Both conserved end residues are part of each CDR3. The order of the fields is clone size, J gene, V gene, D gene, CDR3 protein, CDR3 DNA. D genes are given only for firm matches. Some rows have no size entry. The others give once, few or many, or a class for an expanded clone.

clone size: .; J gene: TRBJ2-1; V gene: TRBV6-1; D gene: TRBD1; CDR3 protein: CASSLDRGNEQFF; CDR3 DNA: TGTGCCAGCAGCTTAGACAGGGGGAATGAGCAGTTCTTC
clone size: .; J gene: TRBJ1-2; V gene: TRBV7-9; D gene: .; CDR3 protein: CASSPPQTPRGGYTF; CDR3 DNA: TGTGCCAGCAGCCCGCCACAGACCCCTAGGGGAGGCTACACCTTC
clone size: .; J gene: TRBJ1-4; V gene: TRBV9; D gene: .; CDR3 protein: CASSPDEGDEKLFF; CDR3 DNA: TGTGCCAGCAGCCCCGATGAGGGGGATGAAAAACTGTTTTTT
clone size: .; J gene: TRBJ2-6; V gene: TRBV5-1; D gene: TRBD1; CDR3 protein: CASSDKTGGNGANVLTF; CDR3 DNA: TGCGCCAGCAGCGACAAGACAGGGGGCAATGGGGCCAACGTCCTGACTTTC
clone size: .; J gene: TRBJ2-7; V gene: TRBV7-9; D gene: TRBD1; CDR3 protein: CASSPGQGWVTQYF; CDR3 DNA: TGTGCCAGCAGCCCCGGACAGGGCTGGGTCACCCAGTACTTC
clone size: .; J gene: TRBJ2-6; V gene: TRBV4-1; D gene: TRBD1; CDR3 protein: CASSQGRGHPLSGANVLTF; CDR3 DNA: TGCGCCAGCAGCCAAGGCAGGGGGCATCCCCTCTCTGGGGCCAACGTCCTGACTTTC
clone size: .; J gene: TRBJ2-7; V gene: TRBV10-3; D gene: TRBD2; CDR3 protein: CAISDSGGRAYEQYF; CDR3 DNA: TGTGCCATCAGTGACTCGGGAGGAAGGGCCTACGAGCAGTACTTC
clone size: .; J gene: TRBJ1-3; V gene: TRBV18; D gene: TRBD1; CDR3 protein: CASSPNLPGTGAGNTIYF; CDR3 DNA: TGTGCCAGCTCACCTAACCTACCCGGGACAGGGGCTGGAAACACCATATATTTT
clone size: few; J gene: TRBJ1-4; V gene: TRBV6-5; D gene: .; CDR3 protein: CASSVTADNEKLFF; CDR3 DNA: TGTGCCAGCAGTGTGACAGCTGATAATGAAAAACTGTTTTTT
clone size: .; J gene: TRBJ2-3; V gene: TRBV4-1; D gene: TRBD2; CDR3 protein: CASSLAPTSGSVDTQYF; CDR3 DNA: TGCGCCAGCAGCCTGGCCCCCACTAGCGGGAGTGTAGATACGCAGTATTTT
clone size: .; J gene: TRBJ1-5; V gene: TRBV19; D gene: TRBD1; CDR3 protein: CASTPLGTGDQPQHF; CDR3 DNA: TGTGCCAGTACCCCATTGGGGACAGGGGATCAGCCCCAGCATTTT
clone size: .; J gene: TRBJ1-1; V gene: TRBV7-9; D gene: .; CDR3 protein: CASSLGGGGTEAFF; CDR3 DNA: TGTGCCAGCAGCTTAGGTGGGGGCGGCACTGAAGCTTTCTTT
clone size: few; J gene: TRBJ2-7; V gene: TRBV4-1; D gene: TRBD2; CDR3 protein: CASSQGTSGLYEQYF; CDR3 DNA: TGCGCCAGCAGCCAAGGGACTAGCGGACTCTACGAGCAGTACTTC
clone size: .; J gene: TRBJ2-6; V gene: TRBV5-5; D gene: .; CDR3 protein: CASTLAGQGSPGANVLTF; CDR3 DNA: TGTGCCAGCACCCTCGCCGGGCAGGGCTCTCCTGGGGCCAACGTCCTGACTTTC
clone size: .; J gene: TRBJ2-2; V gene: TRBV19; D gene: .; CDR3 protein: CASSILGQTNTGELFF; CDR3 DNA: TGTGCCAGTAGTATACTGGGGCAGACGAACACCGGGGAGCTGTTTTTT
clone size: .; J gene: TRBJ2-2; V gene: TRBV27; D gene: .; CDR3 protein: CASRRTGTPGRTNTGELFF; CDR3 DNA: TGTGCCAGCAGAAGAACAGGGACCCCGGGGCGAACGAACACCGGGGAGCTGTTTTTT
clone size: .; J gene: TRBJ1-4; V gene: TRBV2; D gene: TRBD1; CDR3 protein: CASSSAQGAWEKLFF; CDR3 DNA: TGTGCCAGCAGCTCGGCCCAGGGGGCGTGGGAAAAACTGTTTTTT
clone size: .; J gene: TRBJ2-5; V gene: TRBV6-5; D gene: TRBD2; CDR3 protein: CASSYSILAGTETQYF; CDR3 DNA: TGTGCCAGCAGTTACTCGATACTAGCGGGAACAGAGACCCAGTACTTC
clone size: .; J gene: TRBJ1-2; V gene: TRBV30; D gene: .; CDR3 protein: CAWSVPLAEHYGYTF; CDR3 DNA: TGTGCCTGGAGTGTACCCCTGGCGGAACACTATGGCTACACCTTC
clone size: once; J gene: TRBJ2-1; V gene: TRBV5-4; D gene: TRBD2; CDR3 protein: CASSLGGGGSYNEQFF; CDR3 DNA: TGTGCCAGCAGCTTGGGCGGCGGGGGTTCCTACAATGAGCAGTTCTTC
clone size: once; J gene: TRBJ2-7; V gene: TRBV27; D gene: TRBD2; CDR3 protein: CASSHGTNYEQYF; CDR3 DNA: TGTGCCAGCAGCCATGGGACTAACTACGAGCAGTACTTC
clone size: .; J gene: TRBJ1-2; V gene: TRBV30; D gene: .; CDR3 protein: CAWSVTQGHGYTF; CDR3 DNA: TGTGCCTGGAGTGTAACACAGGGACATGGCTACACCTTC
clone size: .; J gene: TRBJ1-1; V gene: TRBV20-1; D gene: .; CDR3 protein: CSAGGFTEAFF; CDR3 DNA: TGCAGTGCTGGCGGTTTCACTGAAGCTTTCTTT
clone size: .; J gene: TRBJ2-3; V gene: TRBV19; D gene: TRBD2; CDR3 protein: CASSTPGLALDTQYF; CDR3 DNA: TGTGCCAGTAGCACTCCGGGACTAGCGCTGGATACGCAGTATTTT
clone size: .; J gene: TRBJ1-4; V gene: TRBV2; D gene: TRBD1; CDR3 protein: CASLGQGVEKLFF; CDR3 DNA: TGTGCCAGCCTGGGACAGGGGGTTGAAAAACTGTTTTTT
clone size: .; J gene: TRBJ1-1; V gene: TRBV7-2; D gene: TRBD1; CDR3 protein: CASSFNRGWNTEAFF; CDR3 DNA: TGTGCCAGCAGCTTTAACAGGGGGTGGAACACTGAAGCTTTCTTT
clone size: .; J gene: TRBJ2-7; V gene: TRBV10-3; D gene: .; CDR3 protein: CAISGPRRNYEQYF; CDR3 DNA: TGTGCCATCAGTGGCCCGAGGAGGAACTACGAGCAGTACTTC
clone size: .; J gene: TRBJ2-1; V gene: TRBV5-1; D gene: TRBD2; CDR3 protein: CASSSPGLAGRDEQFF; CDR3 DNA: TGCGCCAGCAGCTCCCCGGGACTAGCGGGGCGGGATGAGCAGTTCTTC
clone size: .; J gene: TRBJ2-7; V gene: TRBV27; D gene: TRBD2; CDR3 protein: CASSLGGGPYEQYF; CDR3 DNA: TGTGCCAGCAGTTTGGGGGGAGGGCCCTACGAGCAGTACTTC
clone size: .; J gene: TRBJ1-3; V gene: TRBV7-9; D gene: .; CDR3 protein: CASSLGGAGNTIYF; CDR3 DNA: TGTGCCAGCAGCTTAGGGGGCGCTGGAAACACCATATATTTT
clone size: .; J gene: TRBJ2-3; V gene: TRBV6-5; D gene: TRBD1; CDR3 protein: CASSLQGRGTDTQYF; CDR3 DNA: TGTGCCAGCAGTCTACAGGGGAGAGGCACAGATACGCAGTATTTT
clone size: .; J gene: TRBJ2-7; V gene: TRBV6-5; D gene: TRBD2; CDR3 protein: CASSPTSGGALEQYF; CDR3 DNA: TGTGCCAGCAGTCCTACTAGCGGGGGGGCCCTCGAGCAGTACTTC
clone size: .; J gene: TRBJ2-7; V gene: TRBV5-1; D gene: TRBD1; CDR3 protein: CASSLAGQGYEQYF; CDR3 DNA: TGCGCCAGCAGCTTGGCAGGACAGGGGTACGAGCAGTACTTC
clone size: once; J gene: TRBJ2-7; V gene: TRBV7-2; D gene: TRBD1; CDR3 protein: CASSSRQGAYEQYF; CDR3 DNA: TGTGCCAGCAGCTCTAGACAGGGGGCGTACGAGCAGTACTTC
clone size: .; J gene: TRBJ2-7; V gene: TRBV11-2; D gene: TRBD1; CDR3 protein: CASSPRDSSYEQYF; CDR3 DNA: TGTGCCAGCAGCCCCCGGGACAGCTCCTACGAGCAGTACTTC
clone size: once; J gene: TRBJ1-4; V gene: TRBV29-1; D gene: TRBD1; CDR3 protein: CSVVIRGRNGITNEKLFF; CDR3 DNA: TGCAGCGTTGTGATAAGGGGGCGAAACGGTATAACTAATGAAAAACTGTTTTTT
clone size: .; J gene: TRBJ2-7; V gene: TRBV6-5; D gene: .; CDR3 protein: CATSSSGKRTYEQYF; CDR3 DNA: TGTGCCACCTCTTCGTCAGGAAAACGGACCTACGAGCAGTACTTC
clone size: .; J gene: TRBJ2-5; V gene: TRBV9; D gene: TRBD1; CDR3 protein: CASSLGDRSTETQYF; CDR3 DNA: TGTGCCAGCAGCTTAGGGGACAGGTCGACGGAGACCCAGTACTTC
clone size: .; J gene: TRBJ1-3; V gene: TRBV6-6; D gene: .; CDR3 protein: CASSSQGTSGNTIYF; CDR3 DNA: TGTGCCAGCAGCTCACAGGGTACCTCTGGAAACACCATATATTTT
clone size: few; J gene: TRBJ2-2; V gene: TRBV5-1; D gene: .; CDR3 protein: CASSLGQNTGELFF; CDR3 DNA: TGCGCCAGCAGCTTGGGACAGAACACCGGGGAGCTGTTTTTT
clone size: .; J gene: TRBJ2-3; V gene: TRBV7-3; D gene: TRBD1; CDR3 protein: CASSLIAGTGVADTQYF; CDR3 DNA: TGTGCCAGCAGCTTAATAGCAGGGACAGGGGTCGCAGATACGCAGTATTTT
clone size: .; J gene: TRBJ1-6; V gene: TRBV10-3; D gene: TRBD1; CDR3 protein: CAISELINRGDNSPLHF; CDR3 DNA: TGTGCCATCAGTGAGCTAATCAACAGGGGAGATAATTCACCCCTCCACTTT
clone size: once; J gene: TRBJ1-2; V gene: TRBV6-5; D gene: .; CDR3 protein: CASSRGNYGYTF; CDR3 DNA: TGTGCCAGCAGTCGAGGGAACTATGGCTACACCTTC
clone size: once; J gene: TRBJ1-2; V gene: TRBV19; D gene: TRBD1; CDR3 protein: CASSRGNQGAHYGYTF; CDR3 DNA: TGTGCCAGTAGTAGGGGAAATCAGGGGGCCCACTATGGCTACACCTTC
clone size: .; J gene: TRBJ2-7; V gene: TRBV4-1; D gene: .; CDR3 protein: CASSQDLAGLYEQYF; CDR3 DNA: TGCGCCAGCAGCCAAGATCTGGCAGGCCTCTACGAGCAGTACTTC
clone size: .; J gene: TRBJ2-7; V gene: TRBV6-5; D gene: .; CDR3 protein: CASKGNLNKGYEQYF; CDR3 DNA: TGTGCCAGCAAGGGGAATCTAAATAAGGGCTACGAGCAGTACTTC
clone size: once; J gene: TRBJ1-1; V gene: TRBV7-9; D gene: .; CDR3 protein: CASSLDWAGANTEAFF; CDR3 DNA: TGTGCCAGCAGCTTAGATTGGGCAGGGGCGAACACTGAAGCTTTCTTT
clone size: .; J gene: TRBJ2-6; V gene: TRBV5-1; D gene: TRBD2; CDR3 protein: CASSWTSGSSGANVLTF; CDR3 DNA: TGCGCCAGCAGCTGGACTAGCGGGAGCTCTGGGGCCAACGTCCTGACTTTC
clone size: .; J gene: TRBJ1-2; V gene: TRBV6-1; D gene: TRBD1; CDR3 protein: CASSPDRATYGYTF; CDR3 DNA: TGTGCCAGCAGTCCGGACAGGGCGACCTATGGCTACACCTTC
clone size: .; J gene: TRBJ1-1; V gene: TRBV30; D gene: TRBD1; CDR3 protein: CAWSGGQGRKDTEAFF; CDR3 DNA: TGTGCCTGGAGTGGGGGACAGGGCAGGAAGGACACTGAAGCTTTCTTT
clone size: few; J gene: TRBJ1-1; V gene: TRBV12-5; D gene: .; CDR3 protein: CASGLSQGWAAFF; CDR3 DNA: TGTGCTAGTGGTTTGAGTCAGGGATGGGCAGCTTTCTTT
clone size: .; J gene: TRBJ1-2; V gene: TRBV10-3; D gene: .; CDR3 protein: CAIRPGDRRDGYTF; CDR3 DNA: TGTGCCATCAGGCCTGGAGATCGGAGGGATGGCTACACCTTC
clone size: once; J gene: TRBJ2-3; V gene: TRBV19; D gene: TRBD2; CDR3 protein: CASSMRLAGRTDTQYF; CDR3 DNA: TGTGCCAGTAGTATGAGGCTAGCGGGACGCACAGATACGCAGTATTTT
clone size: .; J gene: TRBJ1-2; V gene: TRBV2; D gene: .; CDR3 protein: CASSATDNYGYTF; CDR3 DNA: TGTGCCAGCAGTGCGACAGATAACTATGGCTACACCTTC
clone size: .; J gene: TRBJ2-7; V gene: TRBV21-1; D gene: .; CDR3 protein: CASSKAQRASGTYEQYF; CDR3 DNA: TGTGCCAGCAGCAAAGCGCAAAGGGCTAGCGGGACCTACGAGCAGTACTTC
clone size: .; J gene: TRBJ2-3; V gene: TRBV9; D gene: TRBD2; CDR3 protein: CASSVGSGSNSDTQYF; CDR3 DNA: TGTGCCAGCAGCGTAGGGAGCGGGAGTAACTCAGATACGCAGTATTTT
clone size: .; J gene: TRBJ2-1; V gene: TRBV7-2; D gene: .; CDR3 protein: CASSLVGRIYGDEQFF; CDR3 DNA: TGTGCCAGCAGCTTAGTCGGCAGGATATACGGGGATGAGCAGTTCTTC
clone size: .; J gene: TRBJ1-5; V gene: TRBV5-1; D gene: .; CDR3 protein: CASSLAGGSNQPQHF; CDR3 DNA: TGCGCCAGCAGCTTGGCGGGGGGTAGCAATCAGCCCCAGCATTTT
clone size: .; J gene: TRBJ2-3; V gene: TRBV5-4; D gene: .; CDR3 protein: CASSPYRTPSTDTQYF; CDR3 DNA: TGTGCCAGCAGCCCGTACAGGACCCCTAGCACAGATACGCAGTATTTT